This TCR beta chain was obtained from a study of cytomegalovirus exposure and HLA in healthy donors. General study findings and limits: Listed as cytomegalovirus-associated were 150 to 200 TCR beta chains. Most TCR beta V segments were productive about 87% or about 30% of the time in an earlier analysis.

The primer mix had 60 Vbeta and 13 Jbeta primers. Sequenced by immunoSEQ multiplex PCR; TCRdb stores in-frame clones only, minus some. The sample consists of 150,000 to 200,000 clones, roughly three quarters of them appearing once. V lost 2 bases and J lost 4; bases outside the gene matches: 9. Germline loops: CDR1 MNHEY, CDR2 SMNVEV (reference sequence). The CDR3 spans 16 residues. This clone was counted a few times. Its antigen remains unknown. This chain uses TRBV27 with TRBJ2-3; 7 positions agree with TRBD2. The sequenced sample was PBMCs. The receptor was isolated from a woman between 50 and 59 years old in good health and CMV-seronegative. DNA for the CDR3: TGTGCCAGCAGTTTAGGGGGAGGGCCTATGGCAGATACGCAGTATTTT. This sequence encodes CASSLGGGPMADTQYF.